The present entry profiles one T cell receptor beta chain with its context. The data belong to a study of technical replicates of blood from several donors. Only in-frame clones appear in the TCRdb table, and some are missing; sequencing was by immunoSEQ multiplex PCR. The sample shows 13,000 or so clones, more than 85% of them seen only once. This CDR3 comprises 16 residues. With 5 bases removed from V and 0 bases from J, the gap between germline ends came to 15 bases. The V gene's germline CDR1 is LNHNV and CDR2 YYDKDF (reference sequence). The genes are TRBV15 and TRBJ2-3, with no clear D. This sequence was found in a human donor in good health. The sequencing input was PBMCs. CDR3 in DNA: TGTGCCACCAGCGAACTCCCAACCGCGAGCACAGATACGCAGTATTTT. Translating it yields CATSELPTASTDTQYF.